The sequence of this T cell receptor beta chain was determined in a study of T-cell reconstitution after alpha-beta-depleted transplantation in children. Study-wide results and limits: Approximately two months post-transplant, alpha-beta T cells reportedly originated from several hundred expanded graft clones. One year post-transplant, T-cell counts and diversity were largely derived from T cells produced anew. Surviving recipient T cells and thymic progenitors underlay high day-60 TCRbeta diversity in some patients.

Unique molecular identifiers were used in preparing the TCRbeta library. MiXCR, applied by TCRdb to the PCR reads, yields one record per CDR3 protein. The table lists hundreds of thousands of distinct CDR3 sequences, 20% to 25% of them singletons. Germline V gene lookup returns CDR1 MNHNS and CDR2 SASEGT. V lost 6 bases to trimming and J lost 5 bases; unmatched junction nucleotides: 6. This CDR3 is built from 14 residues. Regarding this clonotype: Its antigen remains unknown.

The sample here was PBMCs, mostly from graft donor cells, taken 360 days after TCRalphabeta/CD19-depleted stem cell transplant. The chain links TRBV6-1 to TRBJ2-5; the match to TRBD2 covers 10 bases. The clonotype was recovered from a boy under two years old who had a stem cell transplant for acute myeloid leukemia, so the T cells may come from the graft donor. CDR3 sequence (DNA): TGTGCCAGCAGCAGCGGGGGGGGCAGGGAGACCCAGTACTTC. It encodes CASSSGGGRETQYF.